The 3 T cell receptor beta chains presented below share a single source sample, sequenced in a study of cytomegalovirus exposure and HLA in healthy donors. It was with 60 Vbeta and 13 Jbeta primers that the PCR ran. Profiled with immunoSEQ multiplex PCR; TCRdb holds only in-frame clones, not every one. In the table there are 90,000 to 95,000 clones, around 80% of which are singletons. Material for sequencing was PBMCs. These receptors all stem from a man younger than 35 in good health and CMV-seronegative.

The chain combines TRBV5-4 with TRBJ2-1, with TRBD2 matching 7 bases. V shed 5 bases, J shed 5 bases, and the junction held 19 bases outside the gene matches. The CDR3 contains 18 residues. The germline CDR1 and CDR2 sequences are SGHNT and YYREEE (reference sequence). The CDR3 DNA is TGTGCCAGCAGTCCTGAATTGTGGGGAGGGACCCACCACAATGAGCAGTTCTTC. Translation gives CASSPELWGGTHHNEQFF.

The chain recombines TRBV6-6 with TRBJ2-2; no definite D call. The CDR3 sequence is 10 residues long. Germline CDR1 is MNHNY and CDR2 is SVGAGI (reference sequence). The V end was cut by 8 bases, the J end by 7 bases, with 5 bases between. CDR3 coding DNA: TGTGCCAGCGAGATCGGGGAGCTGTTTTTT. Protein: CASEIGELFF.

The CDR3 bases are TGTGCCAGTAGTACAGGACAGGGCGATACGCAGTATTTT. This codes for CASSTGQGDTQYF. The rearrangement uses TRBV19 and TRBJ2-3, with 8 bases identical to TRBD1. This CDR3 has 13 residues. The V gene's germline CDR1 is LNHDA and CDR2 SQIVND (reference sequence). V lost 4 bases and J lost 6; bases outside the gene matches: 3.